This is a list of T cell receptor beta chains from one sample in a study of blood T cell repertoires in COVID-19. The table came from immunoSEQ multiplex PCR; TCRdb's copy has only in-frame clones and leaves some out. The sample holds 100,000 to 120,000 clones, 88% seen once. The sample consisted of peripheral blood. The source of these receptors is a human donor in a cohort sampled during active COVID-19. CDR3s include the opening cysteine and the closing phenylalanine or tryptophan. D genes are given only for firm matches. Size values are once, few and many counts, or a class for expanded clones, and some rows have none.

d_call v_call clone_size cdr3_aa
- TRBV5-6 - CASSLVGTEAFF
TRBD1 TRBV4-1 - CASSPDRGTGEQYF
- TRBV4-1 once CASRRESTDTQYF
- TRBV19 - CASTIRGTGELFF
TRBD1 TRBV6-1 - CASSEKLGGGNTEAFF
TRBD2 TRBV6-5 - CASSSTSGTKNEQFF
TRBD2 TRBV5-1 - CASSLGSGVYNEQFF
- TRBV12-3/TRBV12-4 - CASSSTYEQYF
- TRBV3-1/TRBV3-2 - CASSLDRTGELFF
- TRBV2 - CASSTGLWSPLHF
TRBD1 TRBV4-1 once CASSQPSTGVRGYTF
- TRBV5-8 - CASSLDRATEAFF
- TRBV7-2 - CASSFNTGNIYGYTF
TRBD1 TRBV5-6 once CASSLDTGAEYIYEQFF
TRBD1 TRBV4-1 few CASSQVPGTVYEQYF
TRBD1 TRBV19 - CASSIANRGRGLVYTF
TRBD2 TRBV4-2 - CASSQDLAGGNNEQFF
- TRBV28 - CASSFRGEQFF
- TRBV6-5 - CASTPSRGLQTQYF
- TRBV27 - CASSTGRETQYF
TRBD1 TRBV5-1 - CASSSRDRVGTGELFF
TRBD1 TRBV18 - CASSPRQGTNEKLFF
TRBD1 TRBV18 - CASSPGQGIDSPLHF
TRBD2 TRBV7-6 once CASSAGTSGGSYEQYF
- TRBV27 few CASSLVPQGTGELFF
- TRBV6-1 - CASSEWQGTEAFF
- TRBV6-5 - CASSYAGRNTEAFF
TRBD1 TRBV19 - CASKERDRYNQPQHF
- TRBV10-2 - CASKDSFYGYTF
- TRBV6-2/TRBV6-3 - CASSYGAGSNQPQHF
- TRBV2 - CARGRTTRSYEQYF
TRBD2 TRBV29-1 - CSVLSGTSGSGPHNEQFF
- TRBV6-1 - CASSEGFAGNIGQPQHF
- TRBV5-5 - CASSGDFYEQYF
TRBD2 TRBV7-8 - CASSLALYSGGRYEQYF
TRBD2 TRBV5-1 - CASSAPERETLEQYF
TRBD2 TRBV9 - CASKPGLADNEQFF
- TRBV24-1 - CATRGSSGTEAFF
- TRBV5-6 - CASSRYGTGELFF
TRBD1 TRBV7-9 - CASSQGPGTGESNEQFF
TRBD1 TRBV5-1 - CASSLALGQGNSETQYF
- TRBV5-5 - CASRGTDFQETQYF
- TRBV2 once CASSEALRQASGNTIYF
TRBD2 TRBV7-2 - CASSPGLAGLYTGELFF
TRBD1 TRBV9 - CASSPGQGQETQYF
- TRBV2 - CASQAGTLYNEQFF
TRBD1 TRBV10-1 - CASSESQGAFDYGYTF